Listed below are T cell receptor beta chains from one sample, sequenced in a study of cytomegalovirus exposure and HLA in healthy donors. The assay was immunoSEQ multiplex PCR, and TCRdb's table has in-frame clones only and misses some. The data contain about 110,000 clones, roughly 78% of them singletons. Sequences were obtained from PBMCs. These receptors were taken from a woman aged 40 to 50 in good health and CMV-seronegative. CDR3s leave out the opening cysteine and the closing phenylalanine or tryptophan.

TRBJ1-3 | TRBV30 | 15 | AWSVSQGLHAGNTIY
TRBJ2-5 | TRBV18 | 13 | ASSPQRTGQETQY
TRBJ2-3 | TRBV19 | 18 | ASSIALLAGGPTSTDTQY
TRBJ2-3 | TRBV7-2 | 11 | ASSLDNTDTQY
TRBJ1-2 | TRBV28 | 10 | ASRRGGNGYT
TRBJ2-1 | TRBV6-1 | 14 | ASSGWGPGALDEQF
TRBJ2-3 | TRBV5-1 | 12 | ASSLAASLDTQY
TRBJ2-2 | TRBV7-2 | 14 | ASSFPGLAGVGELF
TRBJ1-2 | TRBV5-4 | 12 | ASSHRVEVYGYT
TRBJ2-7 | TRBV10-3 | 12 | AISVAPAYYEQY
TRBJ2-7 | TRBV5-4 | 14 | ASSSAGGGLGGEQY
TRBJ1-1 | TRBV30 | 11 | AWSAGTDTEAF
TRBJ1-3 | TRBV28 | 12 | ASSFSSSGNTIY
TRBJ1-1 | TRBV14 | 15 | ASSQVPGQGLNTEAF
TRBJ2-5 | TRBV2 | 12 | ASYRQEPQETQY
TRBJ1-2 | TRBV19 | 13 | ASSTDPFEDYGYT
TRBJ2-4 | TRBV30 | 11 | AASGGRRNIQY
TRBJ1-2 | TRBV28 | 11 | ASSLGQKYGYT
TRBJ1-2 | TRBV7-2 | 12 | ASSLGDIDYGYT
TRBJ2-5 | TRBV6-6 | 13 | ASSSGRDFQETQY
TRBJ1-2 | TRBV7-2 | 14 | ASSLETGRSGYGYT
TRBJ2-3 | TRBV4-3 | 14 | ASSQDRGSGRDTQY
TRBJ1-5 | TRBV27 | 13 | ASRSDSYSNQPQH
TRBJ1-1 | TRBV19 | 12 | ASSIQGVGTEAF
TRBJ2-3 | TRBV28 | 12 | AITDLGSTDTQY
TRBJ2-3 | TRBV15 | 15 | ATSGARSGRNTDTQY
TRBJ2-5 | TRBV7-2 | 12 | ASGASGEQETQY
TRBJ2-1 | TRBV9 | 13 | ASSVGGGLNNEQF
TRBJ2-1 | TRBV19 | 12 | ASSVDRDDNEQF
TRBJ1-5 | TRBV7-2 | 12 | ASSLGQFNQPQH
TRBJ1-1 | TRBV5-8 | 10 | ASSMDSTEAF
TRBJ1-1 | TRBV5-1 | 14 | ASSLAGGKGNTEAF
TRBJ1-4 | TRBV14 | 15 | ASSRVGQQSTNEKLF
TRBJ2-5 | TRBV7-2 | 15 | ASSLAASQGVRETQY
TRBJ2-2 | TRBV27 | 13 | ASSLAGQNTGELF
TRBJ1-2 | TRBV6-1 | 8 | ASVAYGYT
TRBJ1-2 | TRBV19 | 11 | ATSGTVSGSYT
TRBJ2-3 | TRBV4-3 | 13 | ASSLTMFSTDTQY
TRBJ2-2 | TRBV30 | 11 | ARTVQNTGELF
TRBJ2-4 | TRBV5-6 | 14 | ASSLHSGGAKNIQY
TRBJ2-3 | TRBV28 | 11 | ASRDGGWNTQY
TRBJ2-7 | TRBV7-2 | 13 | ASSSTGGEPYEQY
TRBJ1-2 | TRBV7-9 | 14 | ASSLVQTGGLYGYT
TRBJ2-3 | TRBV27 | 15 | ASSLTTSGSRTDTQY
TRBJ2-5 | TRBV5-1 | 14 | ASSLTPSGGGETQY
TRBJ2-1 | TRBV13 | 9 | ASSQGDEQF
TRBJ1-5 | TRBV18 | 12 | ASSPPGGDQPQH
TRBJ2-2 | TRBV7-9 | 13 | ASSFSQGDTGELF
TRBJ2-5 | TRBV6-5 | 13 | ASSYSLADQETQY
TRBJ1-1 | TRBV28 | 13 | ASSPRGQGRTEAF
TRBJ1-5 | TRBV28 | 12 | ASSNRGGPQPQH
TRBJ1-1 | TRBV5-5 | 14 | ASSLEWLQLDTEAF
TRBJ1-1 | TRBV15 | 11 | ATAADMNTEAF
TRBJ1-5 | TRBV19 | 11 | ASSLGRDQPQH
TRBJ1-5 | TRBV25-1 | 12 | ASSEYQGAQPQH
TRBJ2-4 | TRBV5-6 | 12 | ASSFLAGENIQY
TRBJ1-1 | TRBV5-6 | 11 | ASSLGTVSEAF
TRBJ2-7 | TRBV30 | 12 | AWYPQGVPYEQY